Following are 8 T cell receptor beta chains from one sample sequenced in a study of lymphopenia after photon versus proton radiotherapy. Some clones are missing from TCRdb's copy, which holds only in-frame ones; the method was immunoSEQ multiplex PCR. Here the sample spans more than 25,000 clones, roughly four fifths being singletons. The sample consisted of peripheral blood, taken from a patient treated with photon-based radiotherapy. Source of these receptors: a woman aged 45 to 65 with pancreatic cancer.

V gene TRBV6-5 combines with J gene TRBJ2-5, with 8 bases matching TRBD1. Germline V gene lookup returns CDR1 MNHEY and CDR2 SVGAGI. There are 16 residues in the CDR3. V lost 2 bases, J lost 3 bases, and 8 bases stayed unmatched. The CDR3 here is CASSYRPGGLKETQYF. In DNA form, the CDR3 reads TGTGCCAGCAGTTACCGCCCAGGGGGCCTGAAAGAGACCCAGTACTTC.

The chain carries TRBV30 and TRBJ2-7, with D tentatively TRBD1 (6 bases). CDR1 GTSNPN and CDR2 SVGIG come from the germline V gene (reference sequence). With 5 bases removed from V and 0 bases from J, the gap between germline ends came to 8 bases. This CDR3 region has 12 residues. The CDR3 region is CAWGQSSYEQYF. The CDR3 DNA reads as TGTGCCTGGGGACAGTCCTCCTACGAGCAGTACTTC.

The rearrangement joins TRBV7-9 to TRBJ2-7, with D tentatively TRBD2 (6 bases). Germline V lookup: CDR1 SEHNR, CDR2 FQNEAQ (reference sequence). V lost 3 bases to trimming and J lost 5 bases, with 8 bases between them. CDR3 size: 12 residues. For the CDR3, the DNA is TGTGCCAGCAGCTTTACGGGAGACGAGCAGTACTTC. Its translation is CASSFTGDEQYF.

V gene TRBV13 combines with J gene TRBJ2-4; D is possibly TRBD2 (6 bases). The CDR3 has 16 residues. From germline, CDR1 is PRHDT and CDR2 FYEKMQ (reference sequence). The V end was cut by 4 bases, the J end by 0 bases, with 13 bases between. CDR3 protein: CASSYQRGLAKNIQYF. CDR3 bases: TGTGCCAGCAGCTACCAGAGGGGACTAGCCAAAAACATTCAGTACTTC.

The chain links TRBV5-1 to TRBJ2-7; D possibly corresponds to TRBD1 (5 bases). V was shortened by 4 bases and J by 1 base, with 15 bases between the two germline ends. The CDR3 covers 15 residues. Germline assignment: CDR1 SGHRS and CDR2 YFSETQ. The CDR3 sequence is CASSPLTTVSYEQYF. CDR3 nucleotide sequence: TGCGCCAGCAGCCCCCTGACGACAGTTTCCTACGAGCAGTACTTC.

Comments on this clone: Distinct nucleotide sequences in the sample also encode this CDR3. The chain recombines TRBV4-3 with TRBJ2-7; D is ambiguous. The CDR3 is made up of 15 amino acids. Germline V lookup: CDR1 LGHNA, CDR2 YSLEER. The V gene lost 0 bases and the J gene lost 1 base, with 10 bases spanning the gap. The CDR3 is CASSQDSSLSYEQYF. The CDR3 DNA reads as TGCGCCAGCAGCCAAGACTCAAGTCTATCCTACGAGCAGTACTTC.

The V call is TRBV6-6, the J call TRBJ1-1; D unresolved. The CDR3 runs to 15 residues. Germline-derived CDR1 and CDR2 are MNHNY and SVGAGI (reference sequence). Trimming took 6 bases from V and 5 from J, leaving 19 bases between them. Written as DNA, the CDR3 is TGTGCCAGCAGACACATAGACACCCGGAGGACTGAAGCTTTCTTT. Protein sequence: CASRHIDTRRTEAFF.

This clone is a singleton in its sample. The chain is built from TRBV15 and TRBJ2-1, with D tentatively TRBD2 (6 bases). The V and J ends lost 2 bases and 9 bases respectively, with 17 bases between them. The germline V gene encodes CDR1 LNHNV and CDR2 YYDKDF (reference sequence). This CDR3 region has 15 residues. CDR3 sequence: CATSRLGTSEGEQFF. The CDR3 DNA sequence: TGTGCCACCAGCAGACTAGGGACTTCTGAGGGTGAGCAGTTCTTC.